The TCR beta chain described here comes from a study of cytomegalovirus exposure and HLA in healthy donors. The PCR was carried out with 60 Vbeta primers and 13 Jbeta primers. Assay: immunoSEQ multiplex PCR; the TCRdb copy retains only in-frame clones and omits some. The data contain roughly 180,000 clones, roughly 70% of them singletons. Study conclusions and caveats: Association of a missense DCLRE1C variant with TCR beta V- and J-gene trimming was reported in a later analysis. About 87% or about 30% of the time was how often most TCR beta V segments were productive, according to an earlier analysis. Around 160 TCR beta chains were listed as cytomegalovirus-associated. Excluded: some indistinguishable V segments such as TRBV6-2 and TRBV6-3.

Per the germline V gene, CDR1 is SGHTA and CDR2 is FQGNSA. The V segment lost 1 base and the J segment 9 bases; nucleotides outside the gene matches: 9. This CDR3 is 15 amino acids long. About this clone itself: As yet, its antigen is unknown.

The source of this sequence is a male donor in good health and CMV-seronegative. The chain couples TRBV7-2 to TRBJ2-7; TRBD2 matches 10 bases. Sequenced sample: PBMCs. For the CDR3, the DNA is TGTGCCAGCAGCTTAGTACTAGCGGGATCTTCACGGCAGTACTTC. Its translation: CASSLVLAGSSRQYF. Full variable domain (outside the CDR3, taken from reference TRBV7-2 and TRBJ2-7): GAGVSQSPSNKVTEKGKDVELRCDPISGHTALYWYRQSLGQGLEFLIYFQGNSAPDKSGLPSDRFSAERTGGSVSTLTIQRTQQEDSAVYLCASSLVLAGSSRQYFGPGTRLTVT.